This T cell receptor (beta chain) was captured by sequencing in a study of shared clonotypes between healthy human individuals. In the study overall: The study drew on two women and three men aged 18 to 49 as donors. Whole-study results and caveats: The study found lower generation probabilities in non-shared clonotypes than in those shared by all four donors.

Combination of CD45RO+ cells with CCR7-negative CD45RA+ TemRA cells was used for CD8 memory. As for this clone: Its antigen is unknown.

V was shortened by 0 bases and J by 2 bases, with 15 bases between the two germline ends. The V gene's germline CDR1 is SGHKS and CDR2 YYEKEE (reference sequence). CDR3 length: 17 amino acids. Using immunoSEQ multiplex PCR, the repertoire was profiled, and TCRdb retains in-frame clones only, with some absent. The sample gives approximately 110,000 clones, around 66% of which show up once; about 22% is in the top ten. This TCR derives from a woman in her 30s in good health. Sequencing was performed on memory CD8+ T cells sorted from blood. The subset was: CD45RO+ cells pooled with CCR7-negative TemRA cells. J is TRBJ1-5 and V is TRBV5-5; D unclear. CDR3: CASSLVLRRNGNQPQHF. The CDR3 nucleotides read TGTGCCAGCAGCTTGGTTTTACGAAGGAATGGCAATCAGCCCCAGCATTTT.